These 24 T cell receptor beta chains came from one sample sequenced in a study of technical replicates of blood from a handful of donors. Data came from immunoSEQ multiplex PCR; TCRdb stores just in-frame clones and leaves some out. The sample has about 85,000 clones; 85% to 95% are singletons. Material for sequencing was T cells isolated from PBMCs. These receptor sequences come from a human donor in good health.

The V and J genes are TRBV9 and TRBJ2-2; D is ambiguous. Per germline, CDR1 SGDLS and CDR2 YYNGEE. Deletions cut 3 bases from V and 4 bases from J, with 7 bases between. The CDR3 length is 13 residues. Here the CDR3 reads CASSAGPTGELFF. For the CDR3, the DNA is TGTGCCAGCAGCGCAGGTCCCACCGGGGAGCTGTTTTTT. The variable domain in full, with the rest retrieved from reference TRBV9 and TRBJ2-2, is DSGVTQTPKHLITATGQRVTLRCSPRSGDLSVYWYQQSLDQGLQFLIQYYNGEERAKGNILERFSAQQFPDLHSELNLSSLELGDSALYFCASSAGPTGELFFGEGSRLTVL.

The chain joins TRBV2 to TRBJ2-2, with TRBD2 as a possible D gene (5 bases). V was trimmed by 4 bases and J by 2 bases, leaving 8 bases between them. Germline CDR1 reads SNHLY; CDR2 reads FYNNEI. The CDR3 length is 14 residues. The CDR3 protein is CASSVARNTGELFF. CDR3 nucleotides: TGTGCCAGCAGTGTAGCGCGAAACACCGGGGAGCTGTTTTTT.

The chain recombines TRBV6-1 with TRBJ2-7; 7 bases are shared with TRBD1. The length of the CDR3 is 15 residues. Germline V lookup: CDR1 MNHNS, CDR2 SASEGT. Trimming at V came to 3 bases and at J to 3 bases, leaving 8 bases not matched to a gene. For the CDR3, the DNA is TGTGCCAGCAGTGAGGCAGGGGGTGTAAACTACGAGCAGTACTTC. It specifies CASSEAGGVNYEQYF.

V and J are TRBV13 and TRBJ2-5; TRBD2 might be the D (5 bases). The CDR3 is 16 residues long. Germline CDR1 reads PRHDT; CDR2 reads FYEKMQ (reference sequence). V dropped 1 base and J dropped 5 bases, with 17 bases sitting between them. In DNA form, the CDR3 reads TGTGCCAGCAGCTTAGATGGACTTGATCGGATGGAGACCCAGTACTTC. Its translation is CASSLDGLDRMETQYF. The full variable domain, its missing parts supplied by reference TRBV13 and TRBJ2-5, is AAGVIQSPRHLIKEKRETATLKCYPIPRHDTVYWYQQGPGQDPQFLISFYEKMQSDKGSIPDRFSAQQFSDYHSELNMSSLELGDSALYFCASSLDGLDRMETQYFGPGTRLLVL.

The V and J genes are TRBV6-5 and TRBJ1-1; 11 bases agree with TRBD1. Germline values: CDR1 MNHEY, CDR2 SVGAGI. Losses at the gene ends were 4 bases for V and 10 bases for J; bases not matched to a gene: 8. The CDR3 loop spans 14 amino acids. The CDR3 reads CASSSHSDRGRAFF. The DNA of the CDR3 is TGTGCCAGCAGTTCACACTCGGACAGGGGGCGAGCTTTCTTT.

In nucleotides, the CDR3 is TGTGCCAGCAGTGAAATGGGACAGGGGGCGTCTGGCTACACCTTC. Its translation is CASSEMGQGASGYTF. This chain links TRBV6-1 with TRBJ1-2; 12 positions agree with TRBD1. The germline CDR1 and CDR2 sequences are MNHNS and SASEGT. The CDR3 has 15 residues. With V trimmed by 2 bases and J by 7 bases, 5 bases remained unmatched.

This clone has more than one count but fewer than ten. This chain connects TRBV4-2 to TRBJ2-1; 10 nucleotides match TRBD2. CDR1 is LGHNA, CDR2 YNFKEQ, per germline. With V trimmed by 2 bases and J by 8 bases, 6 bases remained unmatched. This CDR3 has 15 amino acids. The CDR3 here is CASSQTFLAGDEQFF. In DNA form, the CDR3 reads TGTGCCAGCAGCCAAACTTTCCTAGCGGGAGATGAGCAGTTCTTC.

The rearrangement links TRBV14 to TRBJ1-2; tentatively, D is TRBD1 (5 bases). The CDR3 has 15 residues. Germline loops: CDR1 SGHDN, CDR2 FVKESK. With 0 bases removed from V and 6 bases from J, the gap between germline ends came to 14 bases. CDR3 amino acids: CASSQDRGGGNGYTF. The DNA of the CDR3 is TGTGCCAGCAGCCAAGATAGAGGCGGGGGGAATGGCTACACCTTC.

This rearrangement joins TRBV2 to TRBJ2-5; TRBD2 agrees at 12 bases. This CDR3 contains 16 residues. The V gene's germline CDR1 is SNHLY and CDR2 FYNNEI. V was clipped by 6 bases and J by 5 bases; unmatched bases: 10. The chain's CDR3 is CASRSPSGGAGETQYF. The CDR3 region has the DNA TGTGCCAGCAGGAGCCCTAGCGGGGGGGCGGGCGAGACCCAGTACTTC.

The chain joins TRBV4-2 to TRBJ2-5, with 13 positions matching TRBD2. CDR1 and CDR2 (germline): LGHNA, YNFKEQ. Trimming cost V 1 base and J 0 bases; bases outside gene matches: 5. The length of the CDR3 is 18 residues. The CDR3 nucleotides are TGTGCCAGCAGCCAAGGCCCGGGACTAGCGGGAAACCAAGAGACCCAGTACTTC. It translates to CASSQGPGLAGNQETQYF.

The chain carries TRBV4-1 and TRBJ2-7; D possibly corresponds to TRBD1 (5 bases). Trimming shortened V by 4 bases and J by 3 bases, and 16 bases separated the two germline ends. The CDR3 totals 15 residues. Germline V gene lookup returns CDR1 MGHRA and CDR2 YSYEKL. As DNA, the CDR3 is TGCGCCAGCAGCCCATCAAACACAGGAGACTACGAGCAGTACTTC. The encoded protein is CASSPSNTGDYEQYF.

This chain connects TRBV5-1 to TRBJ2-1; unclear D gene. Germline-derived CDR1 and CDR2 are SGHRS and YFSETQ. The CDR3 has 13 amino acids. Trimming took off 7 bases at V and 3 bases at J, with 11 bases between the two ends. The CDR3 is CASASTLYNEQFF. The CDR3 DNA follows: TGCGCCAGCGCATCGACTCTCTACAATGAGCAGTTCTTC.

This chain links TRBV7-6 with TRBJ2-5; the match to TRBD2 covers 8 bases. The CDR3 runs to 14 residues. The V segment lost 0 bases and the J segment 5 bases; nucleotides outside the gene matches: 2. CDR1 is SGHVS and CDR2 is FNYEAQ in the germline V gene. The CDR3 region has the DNA TGTGCCAGCAGCTTAGCGCGGGAGGTGGAGACCCAGTACTTC. Translated, it gives CASSLAREVETQYF.

The chain is built from TRBV4-1 and TRBJ2-5, with 10 bases aligning to TRBD2. Germline lookup yields CDR1 MGHRA and CDR2 YSYEKL. The CDR3 extends over 14 amino acids. The trim removed 4 bases at V and 5 bases at J, leaving 4 bases unmatched. The CDR3 loop is CASSPLAGVETQYF. CDR3 in DNA: TGCGCCAGCAGCCCCCTAGCGGGGGTTGAGACCCAGTACTTC.

This sequence joins TRBV7-6 and TRBJ2-3; possible D gene TRBD1, 5 bases. The germline CDR1 and CDR2 sequences are SGHVS and FNYEAQ. V lost 5 bases, J lost 1 base, and 13 bases lay in between. The CDR3 length is 15 residues. CDR3 sequence: CASSPQGRGTDTQYF. The CDR3 nucleotides read TGTGCCAGCAGCCCGCAGGGTCGGGGCACAGATACGCAGTATTTT.

This clone was detected only once. The rearrangement links TRBV7-9 to TRBJ2-7; 7 bases align to TRBD2. This CDR3 comprises 14 residues. Germline V gene lookup returns CDR1 SEHNR and CDR2 FQNEAQ (reference sequence). V dropped 0 bases and J dropped 1; count of bases not matched to a gene: 0. This CDR3 reads CASSLAGGSYEQYF. The CDR3, as DNA: TGTGCCAGCAGCTTAGCGGGAGGGTCCTACGAGCAGTACTTC.

A single count supports this clone. The V and J genes are TRBV7-9 and TRBJ1-2; a possible D gene is TRBD1 (5 bases). In germline, CDR1 is SEHNR, CDR2 FQNEAQ (reference sequence). The V and J ends lost 4 bases and 4 bases respectively, with 19 bases between them. The CDR3 sequence is 16 residues long. CDR3 nucleotide sequence: TGTGCCAGCAGCTCTAGGGGAGCGGGAGCTGGCTATGGCTACACCTTC. Translated: CASSSRGAGAGYGYTF.

The rearrangement links TRBV19 to TRBJ1-6; D remains unclear. The V gene lost 5 bases and the J gene lost 10 bases, with 15 bases spanning the gap. Per the germline V gene, CDR1 is LNHDA and CDR2 is SQIVND (reference sequence). The CDR3 consists of 14 residues. The CDR3 coding sequence is TGTGCCAGTAGTGGCCAGGCCGGGAGGTCACCCCTCCACTTT. It codes for CASSGQAGRSPLHF. The complete variable domain, with remaining parts taken from reference TRBV19 and TRBJ1-6, reads DGGITQSPKYLFRKEGQNVTLSCEQNLNHDAMYWYRQDPGQGLRLIYYSQIVNDFQKGDIAEGYSVSREKKESFPLTVTSAQKNPTAFYLCASSGQAGRSPLHFGNGTRLTVT.

The chain has TRBV4-1 and TRBJ2-7, with 7 positions matching TRBD1. Germline CDR1 reads MGHRA; CDR2 reads YSYEKL. Germline trimming cut 2 bases from V and 2 bases from J; bases unmatched to any gene: 6. CDR3 length equals 15 residues. The CDR3 nucleotides read TGCGCCAGCAGCCAAACCCGGGACAGTGCCTACGAGCAGTACTTC. Translation: CASSQTRDSAYEQYF.

The chain uses TRBV28 and TRBJ1-5; TRBD1 agrees at 8 bases. From germline, CDR1 is MDHEN and CDR2 SYDVKM. The CDR3 covers 16 residues. J lost 4 bases, V lost 4 bases, and 9 bases had no gene match. CDR3: CASSWGWTGRNQPQHF. The CDR3 DNA sequence: TGTGCCAGCAGTTGGGGATGGACAGGGAGGAATCAGCCCCAGCATTTT.

The rearrangement joins TRBV7-2 to TRBJ2-5; 8 positions agree with TRBD2. The CDR3 has 15 amino acids. Looked up from germline, CDR1 is SGHTA and CDR2 is FQGNSA. The J segment lost 2 bases and the V segment lost 3 bases, leaving 5 bases of the junction unmatched. Here the CDR3 DNA reads TGTGCCAGCAGCTTCTTAGCGGGACTGCAAGAGACCCAGTACTTC. Its protein is CASSFLAGLQETQYF.

This chain uses TRBV27 with TRBJ2-5; TRBD2 matches at 9 bases. With 5 bases clipped from V and 3 bases from J, the junction kept 7 bases outside the gene matches. The CDR3 totals 15 residues. Germline values: CDR1 MNHEY, CDR2 SMNVEV (reference sequence). In DNA, the CDR3 is TGTGCCAGCAGTACAAGGGCGGGAGGGAAAGAGACCCAGTACTTC. Protein product: CASSTRAGGKETQYF.

The V call is TRBV27, the J call TRBJ2-1, with 7 bases identical to TRBD2. Per germline, CDR1 MNHEY and CDR2 SMNVEV (reference sequence). The CDR3 is 16 residues long. The trim removed 2 bases at V and 3 bases at J, leaving 7 bases unmatched. Written as DNA, the CDR3 is TGTGCCAGCAGTTTAATCGCCGGGACTAACTACAATGAGCAGTTCTTC. It translates to CASSLIAGTNYNEQFF.

This clone was detected once. The chain links TRBV10-1 to TRBJ2-1; the D is unclear. V was clipped by 5 bases and J by 7 bases, with 21 bases between them. The CDR3 has 16 residues. Per germline, CDR1 WNHNN and CDR2 SYGVQD (reference sequence). CDR3 loop: CASSFVVGEGINEQFF. CDR3 sequence (DNA): TGCGCCAGCAGTTTCGTAGTTGGAGAAGGAATTAATGAGCAGTTCTTC.